This TCR beta chain was recovered during a study of shared T cell receptors in the human thymus. The table came from immunoSEQ multiplex PCR; TCRdb's copy has only in-frame clones and leaves some out. The repertoire includes hundreds of thousands of clones, around 82% of them detected once, and more than 0.01% sits in the top ten. The sample also formed part of further work on human thymus T cells. That report adds: The related literature has documented a marked overlap of thymic repertoires among unrelated individuals.

Sequencing was done on a sample of thymocytes. The sequence was collected from a boy in the first two years of life with a congenital heart defect.

The CDR3 sequence: CAPCGVCYNEQFF. The CDR3 nucleotides read TGCGCCCCCTGCGGGGTTTGCTACAATGAGCAGTTCTTC. The J gene is TRBJ2-1, the V gene TRBV10-1; a weak D match, TRBD2 (6 bases). Trimming cost V 11 bases and J 3 bases, with 14 bases left between them. CDR3 length: 13 amino acids. Germline CDR1 and CDR2: WNHNN and SYGVQD (reference sequence).